This TCR beta chain derives from a study of CXCR3-negative and CXCR3-positive naive CD8 T cells. A CD45RO-CCR7+CD27+CD95- profile was what naive CD8+ T cells displayed. The authors prepared UMI-labeled TRB cDNA libraries by 5' RACE. TCRdb re-called the 5' RACE reads; one entry per CDR3 protein, DNA not given. This sample's table has about 120,000 distinct CDR3 sequences. The CDR3 contains 14 residues. Germline V lookup: CDR1 MDHEN, CDR2 SYDVKM. Specimen: naive CXCR3- CD8+ T cells from blood. As for subset: CD45RO-CCR7+CD27+CD95- naive CD8+ T cells lacking CXCR3 (TNR3-). This clonotype was obtained from a human donor in good health. Some clones in this sample may be carry-over from other donors' samples. This chain joins TRBV28 and TRBJ2-7; absent DNA, TCRdb's TRBD1 call cannot be checked. The CDR3 region is CASSVAGQGYEQYF. The variable domain in full, with the rest retrieved from reference TRBV28 and TRBJ2-7, is DVKVTQSSRYLVKRTGEKVFLECVQDMDHENMFWYRQDPGLGLRLIYFSYDVKMKEKGDIPEGYSVSREKKERFSLILESASTNQTSMYLCASSVAGQGYEQYFGPGTRLTVT.